Presented here are 27 T cell receptor beta chains from one specimen sequenced in a study of blood T cell repertoires in COVID-19. Generated by immunoSEQ multiplex PCR, the TCRdb table keeps only in-frame clones and is missing some. The sample carries roughly 180,000 clones, roughly 79% recorded once. Sequenced sample: peripheral blood. The receptors derive from a woman in her 40s with COVID-19, enrolled during active disease.

The chain employs TRBV7-6 and TRBJ2-1, with a tentative D call TRBD2 (6 bases). Trimming cost V 1 base and J 2 bases, with 15 bases left between them. The CDR3 totals 17 residues. In germline, CDR1 is SGHVS, CDR2 FNYEAQ. CDR3: CASSLGSGLSAYNEQFF. CDR3 bases: TGTGCCAGCAGCTTAGGCAGCGGGTTAAGTGCCTACAATGAGCAGTTCTTC.

The chain has TRBV5-4 and TRBJ1-2; TRBD1 aligns across 7 bases. The trim removed 4 bases at V and 8 bases at J, leaving 5 bases unmatched. CDR1 is SGHNT, CDR2 YYREEE, per germline (reference sequence). The CDR3 is made up of 12 amino acids. Here the CDR3 DNA reads TGTGCCAGCAGCCAGGGACAGTGGGGCTACACCTTC. Translating it yields CASSQGQWGYTF.

The J gene is TRBJ1-1, the V gene TRBV2, with D perhaps matching TRBD1 (6 bases). The germline gives CDR1 SNHLY, CDR2 FYNNEI. Trimming cost V 4 bases and J 5 bases, with 11 bases left between them. CDR3 length: 13 amino acids. For the CDR3, the DNA is TGTGCCAGCAGTGTTAAACAGGGAACTGAAGCTTTCTTT. Amino acids: CASSVKQGTEAFF.

The chain links TRBV5-1 to TRBJ2-5; the match to TRBD2 covers 15 bases. Germline assignment: CDR1 SGHRS and CDR2 YFSETQ. V gave up 4 bases and J gave up 2 bases; unmatched junction bases: 3. The CDR3 is 16 residues long. Written as DNA, the CDR3 is TGCGCCAGCAGCCCGGGACTAGCGGGGGGACAAGAGACCCAGTACTTC. This gives the protein CASSPGLAGGQETQYF.

The chain uses TRBV11-2 and TRBJ2-1; D is ambiguous. Between the trimmed V and J ends, which lost 3 bases and 9 bases, there was a span of 15 bases. The germline CDR1 and CDR2 sequences are SGHAT and FQNNGV. The CDR3 totals 14 residues. The CDR3 DNA is TGTGCCAGCAGCTTCGCGATTCTAACGGTTGAGCAGTTCTTC. This sequence encodes CASSFAILTVEQFF.

This chain links TRBV2 with TRBJ1-1, with 9 bases matching TRBD1. V lost 4 bases and J lost 11; bases outside the gene matches: 8. CDR1 is SNHLY and CDR2 is FYNNEI in the germline V gene. The CDR3 runs to 13 residues. The CDR3 nucleotides are TGTGCCAGCAGTGGTACAGGGGGCGTCCTGGCTTTCTTT. The encoded protein is CASSGTGGVLAFF. The complete variable domain, with remaining parts taken from reference TRBV2 and TRBJ1-1, reads EPEVTQTPSHQVTQMGQEVILRCVPISNHLYFYWYRQILGQKVEFLVSFYNNEISEKSEIFDDQFSVERPDGSNFTLKIRSTKLEDSAMYFCASSGTGGVLAFFGQGTRLTVV.

The V and J genes are TRBV16 and TRBJ1-2; the D gene is possibly TRBD1 (5 bases). V was clipped by 2 bases and J by 4 bases, with 11 bases between them. In germline, CDR1 is KGHSY, CDR2 FQNENV. The CDR3 length is 14 residues. The CDR3 loop reads CASSQRQSIYGYTF. The CDR3 nucleotides read TGTGCCAGCAGCCAAAGACAGTCCATCTATGGCTACACCTTC.

This clone came up once. The chain links TRBV12-3 or TRBV12-4 to TRBJ2-1; TRBD2 is a possible D gene (6 bases). Trimming cost V 2 bases and J 7 bases, with 6 bases left between them. The CDR3 sequence is 12 residues long. The CDR3 protein is CASSLRGNEQFF. In nucleotides, the CDR3 is TGTGCCAGCAGTTTACGGGGGAATGAGCAGTTCTTC.

The chain employs TRBV30 and TRBJ1-1, with D possibly being TRBD1 (6 bases). CDR3 length equals 14 residues. CDR1 is GTSNPN and CDR2 is SVGIG in the germline V gene (reference sequence). Deletions cut 0 bases from V and 7 bases from J, with 15 bases between. DNA for the CDR3: TGTGCCTGGAGTGTATTGGCAGGGGCTGGTGAAGCTTTCTTT. Amino acid sequence: CAWSVLAGAGEAFF.

Comments on this clone: A much more abundant neighbour one base away suggests this may be a read error. The V call is TRBV5-4, the J call TRBJ1-1; D remains ambiguous. V lost 4 bases and J 1 base, leaving 8 bases between the germline ends. This CDR3 contains 13 residues. Germline CDR1 is SGHNT and CDR2 is YYREEE (reference sequence). CDR3 sequence (DNA): TGTGCCAGCAGCCCCAGACAGAACACTGAAGCTTTCTTT. The encoded protein is CASSPRQNTEAFF.

J is TRBJ2-3 and V is TRBV11-2, with a weak D call TRBD2 (7 bases). The germline V gene encodes CDR1 SGHAT and CDR2 FQNNGV. This CDR3 is built from 15 residues. The ends were cut back, 5 bases at V and 3 bases at J, with 15 bases in the middle. The CDR3 DNA sequence: TGTGCCAGCAGCCGGGCCGGGGGGCTGACAGATACGCAGTATTTT. Its protein product is CASSRAGGLTDTQYF.

The chain combines TRBV5-6 with TRBJ2-1; tentative D call: TRBD2 (7 bases). The CDR3 extends over 14 amino acids. The ends were cut back, 6 bases at V and 8 bases at J, with 18 bases in the middle. The germline CDR1 and CDR2 sequences are SGHDT and YYEEEE. The CDR3 protein is CASTRRGGGDEQFF. In DNA, the CDR3 is TGTGCCAGCACCCGCAGGGGAGGGGGGGATGAGCAGTTCTTC.

This clone appeared once. The chain recombines TRBV7-9 with TRBJ2-1; 7 bases match TRBD2. V shed 1 base, J shed 5 bases, and the junction held 5 bases outside the gene matches. The germline V gene encodes CDR1 SEHNR and CDR2 FQNEAQ (reference sequence). The length of the CDR3 is 15 residues. CDR3 residues: CASSLGGGMNNEQFF. The DNA of the CDR3 is TGTGCCAGCAGCTTAGGCGGGGGAATGAACAATGAGCAGTTCTTC.

This chain joins TRBV7-9 and TRBJ1-4; 9 bases agree with TRBD1. Losses at the gene ends were 5 bases for V and 7 bases for J; bases not matched to a gene: 8. Germline V CDR1 and CDR2: SEHNR, FQNEAQ (reference sequence). This CDR3 has 15 residues. CDR3 nucleotides: TGTGCCAGCAGCCTACCGGGACAGGGACTTGAAAAACTGTTTTTT. Protein sequence: CASSLPGQGLEKLFF.

The chain joins TRBV6-5 to TRBJ1-5, with TRBD1 matching over 8 bases. The CDR3 is made up of 15 amino acids. V was clipped by 7 bases and J by 3 bases; unmatched bases: 8. The V gene's germline CDR1 is MNHEY and CDR2 SVGAGI. The CDR3 DNA reads TGTGCCAGCACCCGCGGACAGGGCATCAATCAGCCCCAGCATTTT. Translating gives CASTRGQGINQPQHF.

The chain has TRBV10-3 and TRBJ1-1, with no clear D. V shed 4 bases and J shed 8 bases, with 14 bases lying between them. This CDR3 has 13 amino acids. CDR1 is ENHRY and CDR2 is SYGVKD in the germline V gene. CDR3 nucleotide sequence: TGTGCCATCAGTGGAGGAGGGATTCGCGAAGCTTTCTTT. Translation gives CAISGGGIREAFF.

This chain links TRBV4-1 with TRBJ2-3; D is possibly TRBD2 (6 bases). The CDR3 length is 15 residues. Trimming took 1 base from V and 2 from J, leaving 10 bases between them. CDR1 MGHRA and CDR2 YSYEKL come from the germline V gene. This CDR3 reads CASSQVGLNTDTQYF. The CDR3 region has the DNA TGCGCCAGCAGCCAAGTGGGACTTAACACAGATACGCAGTATTTT.

The rearrangement joins TRBV18 to TRBJ2-1; 8 bases align to TRBD1. Germline V gene lookup returns CDR1 KGHSH and CDR2 LQKENI. This CDR3 spans 15 amino acids. With 3 bases clipped from V and 8 bases from J, the junction kept 9 bases outside the gene matches. For the CDR3, the DNA is TGTGCCAGCTCACCGCGGACAGGGCAACTCGATGAGCAGTTCTTC. Translation gives CASSPRTGQLDEQFF.

This clone has only one observation. CDR3 sequence (DNA): TGTGCCAGCAGCCTGGGGACAGGGCCCTACGAGCAGTACTTC. Protein sequence: CASSLGTGPYEQYF. The J gene is TRBJ2-7, the V gene TRBV7-9, with 9 positions matching TRBD1. The V gene end was trimmed by 5 bases and the J gene end by 2 bases; junction bases not matched to a gene: 4. This CDR3 has 14 residues. Germline V lookup: CDR1 SEHNR, CDR2 FQNEAQ (reference sequence).

The chain carries TRBV19 and TRBJ1-6; weak D call: TRBD1 (5 bases). This CDR3 has 15 amino acids. CDR1 and CDR2 (germline): LNHDA, SQIVND (reference sequence). V lost 3 bases and J lost 6, with 12 bases in between. The CDR3 reads CASSITGGGNSPLHF. In DNA form, the CDR3 reads TGTGCCAGTAGTATCACCGGGGGAGGTAATTCACCCCTCCACTTT.

The chain couples TRBV7-2 to TRBJ2-5; a weak D match, TRBD1 (5 bases). The CDR3 spans 15 residues. Germline V lookup: CDR1 SGHTA, CDR2 FQGNSA. V lost 3 bases to trimming and J lost 1 base, with 12 bases between them. CDR3 protein: CASSFGAATQETQYF. CDR3 in DNA: TGTGCCAGCAGCTTTGGGGCGGCGACCCAAGAGACCCAGTACTTC.

The chain has TRBV11-3 and TRBJ1-4; D remains unclear. Germline loops: CDR1 SGHNT, CDR2 YENEEA. The germline V and J ends were trimmed by 2 bases and 2 bases, with 12 bases remaining between them. The CDR3 has 16 residues. CDR3 amino acids: CASSLRETGTNEKLFF. For the CDR3, the DNA is TGTGCCAGCAGCTTACGGGAGACGGGGACTAATGAAAAACTGTTTTTT.

This chain uses TRBV25-1 with TRBJ2-1, with D maybe TRBD1 (5 bases). The V end lost 7 bases, the J end lost 8 bases, and 12 bases lay between the germline ends. The germline V gene encodes CDR1 MGHDK and CDR2 SYGVNS. The CDR3 covers 12 residues. The CDR3 reads CASTPQGDEQFF. CDR3 coding DNA: TGTGCCAGCACCCCCCAGGGCGATGAGCAGTTCTTC.

This clone appeared a single time. The V call is TRBV5-4, the J call TRBJ2-2; 8 nucleotides agree with TRBD2. J lost 5 bases, V lost 6 bases, and 6 bases had no gene match. This CDR3 has 14 residues. Germline CDR1 SGHNT, CDR2 YYREEE (reference sequence). In DNA form, the CDR3 reads TGTGCCAGCATGGAGGGACTAGTGACCGGGGAGCTGTTTTTT. As protein: CASMEGLVTGELFF.

This clone showed up just once. J is TRBJ2-7 and V is TRBV2; possibly TRBD2 for D (6 bases). V lost 7 bases and J lost 7, with 17 bases in between. CDR1 is SNHLY, CDR2 FYNNEI, per germline. This CDR3 region has 13 residues. The CDR3 nucleotides are TGTGCCAGCAAGGAGAGGGAGGTGGGTGAGCAGTACTTC. This sequence encodes CASKEREVGEQYF.

This clone has just a few counts. The J gene is TRBJ1-6, the V gene TRBV10-1; D possibly corresponds to TRBD1 (6 bases). V lost 7 bases and J lost 6, with 16 bases in between. CDR1 and CDR2 from the germline V gene are WNHNN and SYGVQD (reference sequence). This CDR3 contains 15 residues. The CDR3 DNA reads TGCGCCAGCACCTCGGACAGAGGAGGTAATTCACCCCTCCACTTT. It specifies CASTSDRGGNSPLHF.

V gene TRBV2 combines with J gene TRBJ1-6; perhaps TRBD1 as D (5 bases). There are 14 residues in the CDR3. Germline assignment: CDR1 SNHLY and CDR2 FYNNEI. Trimming left V 11 bases short and J 10 bases short, with 21 bases between. The CDR3 bases are TGTGCCGGCCATGCAATGGGGAGGGGCTCACCCCTCCACTTT. It translates to CAGHAMGRGSPLHF.